The sequence of this T cell receptor (beta chain) was determined in a study of cytomegalovirus exposure and HLA in healthy donors. Across the whole study: In a previous analysis, 110 million or so unique TCR beta sequences were found from some 180 million T cells.

Points from the study as a whole: Association of a missense DCLRE1C variant with TCR beta V- and J-gene trimming was reported in a later analysis. Further analysis was carried out later, and it showed several of the most significant clusters appearing linked to common viral pathogens.

The PCR used 60 Vbeta and 13 Jbeta primers. Only in-frame clones appear in the TCRdb table, and some are missing; sequencing was by immunoSEQ multiplex PCR. This table holds under 150,000 clones, 60% to 85% found once. A word on this clone: Its specificity is not known.

In nominal health when sampled, donors likely had unrecorded immune exposures nonetheless. V trimming: 5 bases; J trimming: 4 bases; junction bases outside the gene matches: 8. Germline-derived CDR1 and CDR2 are MGHRA and YSYEKL. The CDR3 totals 16 residues. This TCR derives from a woman between 40 and 55 years old in good health and CMV-seronegative. V is TRBV4-1 and J is TRBJ1-3; 10 bases are shared with TRBD1. Sequenced material: PBMCs. As DNA, the CDR3 is TGCGCCAGCAGCATCCGACAGGGGGCAGCGGGAAACACCATATATTTT. Protein: CASSIRQGAAGNTIYF.